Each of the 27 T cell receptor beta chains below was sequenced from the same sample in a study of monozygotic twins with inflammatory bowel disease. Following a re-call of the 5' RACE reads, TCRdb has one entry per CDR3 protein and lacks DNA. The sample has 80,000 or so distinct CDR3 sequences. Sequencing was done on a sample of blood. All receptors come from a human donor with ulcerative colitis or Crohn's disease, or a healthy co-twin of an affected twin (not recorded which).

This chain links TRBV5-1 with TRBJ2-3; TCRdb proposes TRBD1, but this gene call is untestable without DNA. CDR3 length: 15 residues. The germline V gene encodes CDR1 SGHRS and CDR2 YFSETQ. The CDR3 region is CASSWTGTGTDTQYF.

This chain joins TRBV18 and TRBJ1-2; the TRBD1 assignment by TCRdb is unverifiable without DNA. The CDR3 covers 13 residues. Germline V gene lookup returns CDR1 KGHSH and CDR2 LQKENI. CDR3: CASSPPGQTGYTF.

The CDR3 spells CASSRSTNEARAHGYTF. V gene TRBV12-3 or TRBV12-4 combines with J gene TRBJ1-2. This CDR3 contains 17 residues.

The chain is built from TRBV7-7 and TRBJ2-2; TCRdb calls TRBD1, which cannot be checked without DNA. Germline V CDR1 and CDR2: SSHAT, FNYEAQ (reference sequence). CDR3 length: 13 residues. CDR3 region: CASSVRGTGELFF.

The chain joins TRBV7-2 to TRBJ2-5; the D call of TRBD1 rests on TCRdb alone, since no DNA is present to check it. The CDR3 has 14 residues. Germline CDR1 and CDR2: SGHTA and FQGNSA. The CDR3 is CASSTPGQKETQYF.

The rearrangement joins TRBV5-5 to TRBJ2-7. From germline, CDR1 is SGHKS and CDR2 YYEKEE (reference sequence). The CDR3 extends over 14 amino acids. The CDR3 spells CASSFEGSPYEQYF.

CDR3 amino acids: CASSNFGGQPQHF. The chain couples TRBV7-6 to TRBJ1-5. Looked up from germline, CDR1 is SGHVS and CDR2 is FNYEAQ. The CDR3 has 13 residues.

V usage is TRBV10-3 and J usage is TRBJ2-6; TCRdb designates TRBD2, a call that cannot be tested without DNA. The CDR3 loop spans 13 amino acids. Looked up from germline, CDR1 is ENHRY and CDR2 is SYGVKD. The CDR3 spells CAIRGGGANVLTF.

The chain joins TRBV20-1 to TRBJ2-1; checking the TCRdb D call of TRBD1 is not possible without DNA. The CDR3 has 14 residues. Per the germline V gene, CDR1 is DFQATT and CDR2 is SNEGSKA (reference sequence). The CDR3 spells CSARRGGSVNEQFF.

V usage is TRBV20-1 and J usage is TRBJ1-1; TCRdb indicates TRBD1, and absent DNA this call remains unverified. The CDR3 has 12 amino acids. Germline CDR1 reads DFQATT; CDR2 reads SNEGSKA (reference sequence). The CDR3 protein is CSANRGRTEAFF.

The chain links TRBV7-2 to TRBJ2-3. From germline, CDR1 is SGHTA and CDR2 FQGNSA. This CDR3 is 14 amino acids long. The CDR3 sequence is CASSPRRATDTQYF. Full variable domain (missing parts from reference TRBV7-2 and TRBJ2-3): GAGVSQSPSNKVTEKGKDVELRCDPISGHTALYWYRQSLGQGLEFLIYFQGNSAPDKSGLPSDRFSAERTGGSVSTLTIQRTQQEDSAVYLCASSPRRATDTQYFGPGTRLTVL.

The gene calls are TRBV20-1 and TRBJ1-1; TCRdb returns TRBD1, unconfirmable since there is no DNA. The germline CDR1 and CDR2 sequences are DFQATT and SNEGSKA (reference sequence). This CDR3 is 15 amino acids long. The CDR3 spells CSARLRDHGGTEAFF.

CDR3: CASSASSGNTIYF. This chain joins TRBV9 and TRBJ1-3. Germline V CDR1 and CDR2: SGDLS, YYNGEE. The CDR3 contains 13 residues.

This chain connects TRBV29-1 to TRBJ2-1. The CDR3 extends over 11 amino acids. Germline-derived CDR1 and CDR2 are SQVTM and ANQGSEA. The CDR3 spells CSVRPYNEQFF.

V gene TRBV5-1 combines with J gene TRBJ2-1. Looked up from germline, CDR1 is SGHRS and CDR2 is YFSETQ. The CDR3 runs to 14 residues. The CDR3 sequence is CASSFASSYNEQFF.

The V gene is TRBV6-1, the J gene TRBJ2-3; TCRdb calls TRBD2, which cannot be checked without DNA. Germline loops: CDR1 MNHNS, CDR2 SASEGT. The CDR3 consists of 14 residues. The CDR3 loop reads CASRRGPNTDTQYF.

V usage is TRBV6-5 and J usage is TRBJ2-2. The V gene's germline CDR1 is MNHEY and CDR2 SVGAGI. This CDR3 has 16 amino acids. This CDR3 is CASSYSSWTGPGELFF.

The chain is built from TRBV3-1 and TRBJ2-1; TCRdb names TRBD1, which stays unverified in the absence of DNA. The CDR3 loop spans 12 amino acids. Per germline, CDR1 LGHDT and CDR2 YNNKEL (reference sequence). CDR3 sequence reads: CASSLGGLEQFF.

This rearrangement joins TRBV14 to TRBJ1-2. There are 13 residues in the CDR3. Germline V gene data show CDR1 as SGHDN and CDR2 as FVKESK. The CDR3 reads CASSQDGLHGYTF.

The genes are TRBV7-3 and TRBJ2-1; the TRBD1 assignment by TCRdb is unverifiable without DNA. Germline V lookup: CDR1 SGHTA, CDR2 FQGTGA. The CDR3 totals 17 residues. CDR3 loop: CASSLTGTGGAYNEQFF. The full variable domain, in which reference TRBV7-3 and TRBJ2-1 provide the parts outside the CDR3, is GAGVSQTPSNKVTEKGKYVELRCDPISGHTALYWYRQSLGQGPEFLIYFQGTGAADDSGLPNDRFFAVRPEGSVSTLKIQRTERGDSAVYLCASSLTGTGGAYNEQFFGPGTRLTVL.

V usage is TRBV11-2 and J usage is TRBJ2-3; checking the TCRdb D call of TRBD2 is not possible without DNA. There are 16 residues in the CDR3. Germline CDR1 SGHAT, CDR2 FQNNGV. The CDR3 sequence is CASSLWSSGAADTQYF.

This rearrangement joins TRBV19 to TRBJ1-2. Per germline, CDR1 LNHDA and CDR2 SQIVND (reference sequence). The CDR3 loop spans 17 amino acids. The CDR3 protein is CASSIDLGRINLYGYTF.

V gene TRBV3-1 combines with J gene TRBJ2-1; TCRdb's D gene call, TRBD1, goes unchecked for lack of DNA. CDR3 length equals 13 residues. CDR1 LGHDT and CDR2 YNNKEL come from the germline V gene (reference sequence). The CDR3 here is CASSQAVEGGQFF.

CDR3 protein: CASSLRASNTGELFF. The V and J genes are TRBV12-3 or TRBV12-4 and TRBJ2-2; TCRdb picks TRBD1, but there is no DNA to check that call. The CDR3 covers 15 residues.

The CDR3 loop reads CASSLALGGGSEQYF. The V gene is TRBV7-2, the J gene TRBJ2-7; TCRdb lists TRBD2, though no DNA is available to test this call. Germline CDR1 reads SGHTA; CDR2 reads FQGNSA. The CDR3 length is 15 residues.

The CDR3 is CASSTARTVYGYTF. This rearrangement joins TRBV27 to TRBJ1-2; as DNA is missing, the TRBD1 call by TCRdb cannot be tested. Germline assignment: CDR1 MNHEY and CDR2 SMNVEV (reference sequence). This CDR3 region has 14 residues.

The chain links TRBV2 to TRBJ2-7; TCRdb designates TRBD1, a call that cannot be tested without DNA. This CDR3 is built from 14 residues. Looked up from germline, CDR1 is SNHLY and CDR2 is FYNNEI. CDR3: CASSRDIAPGEQYF.